This T cell receptor (beta chain) is from a study of early T cells in non-severe SARS-CoV-2 infection. In the study overall: Chains from this unsorted whole-blood bulk RNA could not be paired.

Individual cDNA molecules were tagged with unique molecular identifiers. TCRdb analysed the 5' RACE reads with MiXCR anew, one entry per CDR3 protein. This table holds about 61,000 distinct CDR3 sequences, less than 14% found once. This CDR3 is 11 amino acids long. Unmatched junction bases numbered 0, after V lost 1 base and J lost 9 bases. Germline CDR1 and CDR2: GTSNPN and SVGIG (reference sequence). Study outcomes and limitations: Matching results from VDJdb favored anti-spike CD8 responses, leaving private and CD4 specificities undetected.

This clonotype showed up many times. Its antigen is unknown. The sample taken for sequencing was whole blood. The clonotype was recovered from an adult who was a healthcare worker with PCR-confirmed SARS-CoV-2 infection or an uninfected control (not recorded which). The chain links TRBV30 to TRBJ1-5, with 7 bases aligning to TRBD1. This CDR3 reads CAWSAGGPQHF. CDR3 sequence (DNA): TGTGCCTGGAGTGCAGGGGGGCCCCAGCATTTT.